This record covers a single TCR beta chain. The antigen is unknown. The V gene's germline CDR1 is SGHRS and CDR2 YFSETQ. The trim removed 4 bases at V and 7 bases at J, leaving 8 bases unmatched. The CDR3 runs to 14 residues. Via CD45RO/CCR7/CD25/CD127/CD95/CD27, cells of the CD4+ naive, central memory, regulatory and stem cell-like memory subsets were sorted. The isolated RNA, all of it, was reverse transcribed, so expressed TCRB transcripts were what got sequenced. The assay was immunoSEQ multiplex PCR, and TCRdb's table has in-frame clones only and misses some. The sample yields about 180,000 clones, 13% seen once. These data belong to a study of beta chain features in type 1 diabetes. General study findings and limits: Shorter TCRB CDR3s, moderately but significantly so, marked every one of the four CD4+ subsets in Type 1 diabetes patients.

Sequencing was carried out using central memory CD4+ T cells from blood. The TCR originated in a woman aged 18-30 years in good health. V is TRBV5-1 and J is TRBJ1-2, with 9 bases fitting TRBD1. The CDR3 sequence: CASSVGQGNGGYTF. The CDR3 bases are TGCGCCAGCAGCGTGGGACAGGGTAACGGTGGCTACACCTTC.